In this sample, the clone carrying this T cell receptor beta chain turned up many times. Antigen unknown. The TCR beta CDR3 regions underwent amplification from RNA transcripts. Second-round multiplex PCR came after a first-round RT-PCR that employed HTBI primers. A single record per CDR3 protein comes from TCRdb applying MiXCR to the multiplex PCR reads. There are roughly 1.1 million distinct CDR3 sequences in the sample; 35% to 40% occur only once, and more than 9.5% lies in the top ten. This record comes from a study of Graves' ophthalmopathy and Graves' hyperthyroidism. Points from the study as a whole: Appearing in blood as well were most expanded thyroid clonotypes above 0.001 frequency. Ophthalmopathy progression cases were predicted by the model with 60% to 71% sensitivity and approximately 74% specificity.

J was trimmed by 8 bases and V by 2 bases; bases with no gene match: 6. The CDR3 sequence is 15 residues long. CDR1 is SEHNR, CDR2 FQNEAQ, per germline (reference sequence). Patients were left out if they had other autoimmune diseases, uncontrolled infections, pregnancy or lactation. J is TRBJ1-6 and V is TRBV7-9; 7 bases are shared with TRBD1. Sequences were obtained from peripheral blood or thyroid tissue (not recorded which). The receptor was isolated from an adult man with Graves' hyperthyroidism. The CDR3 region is CASSLRGLRDSPLHF. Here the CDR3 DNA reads TGTGCCAGCAGCTTAAGGGGGCTCCGGGATTCACCCCTCCACTTT.